The 8 T cell receptor beta chains presented below share a single source sample, sequenced in a study of control samples from healthy donors and cancer patients. Libraries were prepared by immunoSEQ multiplex PCR; TCRdb keeps only in-frame clonotypes and omits some of them. In the table there are roughly 84,000 clones, approximately 91% of which are singletons. Material: blood. The receptor set was obtained from a man between 45 and 60 years old in good health.

This clone occurred once. The V gene is TRBV5-4, the J gene TRBJ2-5; 9 nucleotides agree with TRBD1. The trim removed 4 bases at V and 4 bases at J, leaving 5 bases unmatched. The CDR3 sequence is 14 residues long. Germline CDR1 and CDR2: SGHNT and YYREEE (reference sequence). The CDR3 bases are TGTGCCAGCAGCGGACAGGGGTCACCAGAGACCCAGTACTTC. Protein: CASSGQGSPETQYF.

Comments on this clone: The junction departs from germline at one end; a sequencing error may be responsible. The chain links TRBV6-2 or TRBV6-3 to TRBJ1-2, with TRBD1 as a possible D gene (5 bases). The CDR3 has 11 amino acids. Germline CDR1 is MNHEY and CDR2 is SVGEGT. The CDR3 spells CASSYSGALAF. CDR3 DNA: TGTGCCAGCAGTTACTCCGGGGCTCTCGCATTC.

The J gene is TRBJ2-5, the V gene TRBV12-5, with 7 bases matching TRBD1. The CDR3 contains 15 residues. J was trimmed by 5 bases and V by 2 bases; bases with no gene match: 8. Germline-derived CDR1 and CDR2 are LGHNT and FRNRAP. The DNA of the CDR3 is TGTGCTAGTGGTTTGCCCCGCAGGGGGTTTGAGACCCAGTACTTC. Its translation: CASGLPRRGFETQYF.

The chain couples TRBV6-5 to TRBJ2-3; 8 bases map to TRBD1. This CDR3 spans 13 amino acids. Trimming at V came to 10 bases and at J to 6 bases, leaving 9 bases not matched to a gene. In germline, CDR1 is MNHEY, CDR2 SVGAGI. Here the CDR3 DNA reads TGTGCCACTGGACAGGGAGCGCCCGATACGCAGTATTTT. Translation: CATGQGAPDTQYF.

This sequence joins TRBV7-8 and TRBJ2-1; 7 nucleotides agree with TRBD2. The V gene end was trimmed by 5 bases and the J gene end by 4 bases; junction bases not matched to a gene: 17. The CDR3 is 18 amino acids. Germline CDR1 SGHVS, CDR2 FQNEAQ. CDR3 sequence reads: CASSPGLAVPRVYNEQFF. The CDR3 DNA reads TGTGCCAGCAGCCCCGGGCTAGCGGTCCCTAGGGTATACAATGAGCAGTTCTTC.

The chain combines TRBV3-1 (or the pseudogene TRBV3-2) with TRBJ1-3; D unresolved. V lost 4 bases to trimming and J lost 3 bases, with 16 bases between them. Germline V gene lookup returns CDR1 LGHDT and CDR2 YNNKEL (reference sequence). The CDR3 runs 16 residues. The DNA for the CDR3 is TGTGCCAGCAGCCTTAAAGGTCCAGGAGGTGGAAACACCATATATTTT. It is translated as CASSLKGPGGGNTIYF.

This clone has only one observation. The chain recombines TRBV4-3 with TRBJ1-4; 10 nucleotides align to TRBD1. V lost 0 bases, J lost 0 bases, and 1 base stayed unmatched. The CDR3 is 17 residues long. Germline V CDR1 and CDR2: LGHNA, YSLEER. The CDR3 nucleotides read TGCGCCAGCAGCCAAGACGGGACAGGGGCAACTAATGAAAAACTGTTTTTT. It codes for CASSQDGTGATNEKLFF.

The chain combines TRBV3-1 (or the pseudogene TRBV3-2) with TRBJ1-1; D might be TRBD1 (5 bases). With 6 bases removed from V and 0 bases from J, the gap between germline ends came to 11 bases. The CDR3 has 14 amino acids. Germline assignment: CDR1 LGHDT and CDR2 YNNKEL (reference sequence). CDR3 bases: TGTGCCAGCAGGCCGACAGAGATGAACACTGAAGCTTTCTTT. Translating gives CASRPTEMNTEAFF.